The 29 T cell receptor beta chains given below trace back to one sample, sequenced in a study of blood T cell repertoires in COVID-19. Generated by immunoSEQ multiplex PCR, the TCRdb table keeps only in-frame clones and is missing some. The sample shows 150,000 or so clones, around 80% of them seen only once. Sequencing was performed on PBMCs or T cells enriched from blood (not recorded which). All receptors come from a woman in her forties or fifties in a cohort exposed to, infected with or recovered from COVID-19 (not recorded which).

The chain recombines TRBV5-1 with TRBJ1-3; 8 bases agree with TRBD1. CDR3 length equals 16 residues. V was clipped by 2 bases and J by 0 bases; unmatched bases: 4. The germline V gene encodes CDR1 SGHRS and CDR2 YFSETQ. The CDR3 sequence is CASSLQGVSSGNTIYF. In DNA form, the CDR3 reads TGCGCCAGCAGCTTACAGGGGGTATCCTCTGGAAACACCATATATTTT.

With regard to this clone: This sequence is one base from a far larger clone and is likely a read error. The chain has TRBV7-2 and TRBJ1-5; D might be TRBD1 (6 bases). Trimming removed 5 bases at V and 0 bases at J, with 8 bases between. The CDR3 spans 14 residues. CDR1 and CDR2 from the germline V gene are SGHTA and FQGNSA. The CDR3 DNA follows: TGTGCCAGCAGCCAGGACAGTAGCAATCAGCCCCAGCATTTT. Its protein is CASSQDSSNQPQHF.

As regards this clone: The junction and the germline gene differ at one end; a read error may be behind it. This chain joins TRBV27 and TRBJ2-7; TRBD2 agrees at 9 bases. The germline gives CDR1 MNHEY, CDR2 SMNVEV (reference sequence). The CDR3 has 16 amino acids. CDR3 in DNA: TGTGTCAGCAGTTTATCGACTAGCGGAGTTACCTACGAGCAGTACTTC. Amino acid sequence: CVSSLSTSGVTYEQYF.

The chain joins TRBV11-1 to TRBJ2-2; 10 bases fit TRBD2. CDR1 is SGHAT and CDR2 is FQDESV in the germline V gene (reference sequence). The CDR3 is 16 amino acids. The ends lost 3 bases at V and 4 bases at J; junction bases unmatched: 5. The CDR3 region is CASSFGAGGITGELFF. For the CDR3, the DNA is TGTGCCAGCAGCTTCGGAGCGGGGGGGATCACCGGGGAGCTGTTTTTT.

In this sample, this clone turned up once. The gene calls are TRBV3-1 (or the pseudogene TRBV3-2) and TRBJ2-5; TRBD2 might be the D (5 bases). Trimming removed 5 bases at V and 5 bases at J, with 15 bases between. This CDR3 contains 14 residues. Germline assignment: CDR1 LGHDT and CDR2 YNNKEL (reference sequence). CDR3 in DNA: TGTGCCAGCAGCAGGTGGGAGAGTGACGAGACCCAGTACTTC. Translated: CASSRWESDETQYF.

This clone has a handful of counts. This chain joins TRBV27 and TRBJ1-2; 10 bases align to TRBD1. The J segment lost 3 bases and the V segment lost 5 bases, leaving 9 bases of the junction unmatched. The CDR3 has 16 residues. Per the germline V gene, CDR1 is MNHEY and CDR2 is SMNVEV (reference sequence). The CDR3 coding sequence is TGTGCCAGCAGTCGTTATTCCGGGACAGGGGACTATGGCTACACCTTC. It is translated as CASSRYSGTGDYGYTF.

The rearrangement uses TRBV7-6 and TRBJ2-7, with 8 positions matching TRBD2. Looked up from germline, CDR1 is SGHVS and CDR2 is FNYEAQ. Trimming at V came to 6 bases and at J to 5 bases, leaving 6 bases not matched to a gene. The CDR3 spans 13 residues. Here the CDR3 reads CASRQAGVHEQYF. As DNA, the CDR3 is TGTGCCAGCAGGCAAGCGGGAGTCCACGAGCAGTACTTC.

V is TRBV4-2 and J is TRBJ1-2; the match to TRBD1 covers 8 bases. The CDR3 is made up of 15 amino acids. CDR1 is LGHNA and CDR2 is YNFKEQ in the germline V gene. With 0 bases clipped from V and 4 bases from J, the junction kept 4 bases outside the gene matches. The CDR3 loop is CASSQDPQGAYGYTF. The CDR3 DNA reads as TGTGCCAGCAGCCAAGATCCTCAGGGGGCCTATGGCTACACCTTC.

This chain links TRBV28 with TRBJ1-5, with D possibly being TRBD1 (6 bases). CDR3 length equals 16 residues. The ends were cut back, 5 bases at V and 2 bases at J, with 16 bases in the middle. CDR1 is MDHEN, CDR2 SYDVKM, per germline. The CDR3 nucleotides read TGTGCCAGCAGTCAACACGTGGGGGCGGGCAATCAGCCCCAGCATTTT. Translation: CASSQHVGAGNQPQHF.

This rearrangement joins TRBV7-9 to TRBJ1-2; D ambiguous. Germline CDR1 and CDR2: SEHNR and FQNEAQ (reference sequence). V gave up 4 bases and J gave up 8 bases, with 8 bases separating them. The CDR3 spans 11 residues. The DNA of the CDR3 is TGTGCCAGCAGCTCAGGAGGAGGCTACACCTTC. It yields the protein CASSSGGGYTF.

The chain recombines TRBV5-4 with TRBJ2-3, with a weak D call TRBD2 (6 bases). This CDR3 has 16 residues. The V gene lost 4 bases and the J gene lost 2 bases, with 17 bases spanning the gap. The germline gives CDR1 SGHNT, CDR2 YYREEE (reference sequence). The CDR3 coding sequence is TGTGCCAGCAGCCAGCCGGGACTGGACTTCACAGATACGCAGTATTTT. It specifies CASSQPGLDFTDTQYF.

Only one count was recorded for this clone. The chain uses TRBV19 and TRBJ1-5; the D gene is possibly TRBD1 (5 bases). V gave up 7 bases and J gave up 4 bases, with 17 bases separating them. The CDR3 runs to 15 residues. Germline V gives CDR1 LNHDA, CDR2 SQIVND (reference sequence). The CDR3 DNA reads as TGTGCCAGTACCCCGTTTGGGGGAGGGAATCAGCCCCAGCATTTT. It encodes CASTPFGGGNQPQHF.

The CDR3 region has the DNA TGCAGTGCTAGTCCCTCGGGACAGGGGGCCTACGAGCAGTACTTC. It codes for CSASPSGQGAYEQYF. V is TRBV20-1 and J is TRBJ2-7; 11 nucleotides agree with TRBD1. There are 15 residues in the CDR3. J gave up 2 bases and V 3 bases, and 6 bases lay outside the gene matches. Germline V gives CDR1 DFQATT, CDR2 SNEGSKA (reference sequence).

This clone appeared once. The chain uses TRBV10-3 and TRBJ2-1; 10 positions match TRBD2. V dropped 4 bases and J dropped 9; count of bases not matched to a gene: 21. The CDR3 consists of 19 residues. Germline V gene lookup returns CDR1 ENHRY and CDR2 SYGVKD. DNA of the CDR3: TGTGCCATCAGTGGCCCTCCGGGGGGAGCGGGGGGGCGTTGGAGTGAGCAGTTCTTC. Protein sequence: CAISGPPGGAGGRWSEQFF.

In this sample, this clone turned up a few times. The rearrangement joins TRBV7-6 to TRBJ1-5, with a possible D match to TRBD1 (5 bases). The CDR3 is 15 amino acids. Trimming took 3 bases from V and 5 from J, leaving 14 bases between them. Germline lookup yields CDR1 SGHVS and CDR2 FNYEAQ. In nucleotides, the CDR3 is TGTGCCAGCAGCTTCCTTCAGGGTTGGGATCAGCCCCAGCATTTT. It encodes CASSFLQGWDQPQHF.

The chain couples TRBV7-3 to TRBJ2-3, with TRBD1 matching over 9 bases. Trimming cost V 4 bases and J 5 bases; bases outside gene matches: 4. The CDR3 loop spans 14 amino acids. From germline, CDR1 is SGHTA and CDR2 FQGTGA. The DNA for the CDR3 is TGTGCCAGCAGCTCTCGGACAGGGGAAGATACGCAGTATTTT. Translated, it gives CASSSRTGEDTQYF.

The V and J genes are TRBV19 and TRBJ2-7, with D perhaps matching TRBD2 (6 bases). Trimming removed 3 bases at V and 6 bases at J, with 18 bases between. In germline, CDR1 is LNHDA, CDR2 SQIVND (reference sequence). The CDR3 contains 15 residues. The CDR3 DNA sequence: TGTGCCAGTAGTATGAATGTGATCCCCGGGAGCGAGCAGTACTTC. Translating gives CASSMNVIPGSEQYF.

J is TRBJ2-1 and V is TRBV5-1, with D possibly matching TRBD2 (6 bases). Germline values: CDR1 SGHRS, CDR2 YFSETQ. This CDR3 has 17 amino acids. Trimming cost V 4 bases and J 4 bases, with 21 bases left between them. In DNA form, the CDR3 reads TGCGCCAGCAGCCCGGGACTGACTAGAGGGAAGTACAATGAGCAGTTCTTC. Translating gives CASSPGLTRGKYNEQFF.

This clone came up a few times. The chain uses TRBV18 and TRBJ2-5, with 8 bases identical to TRBD2. V gave up 4 bases and J gave up 4 bases; unmatched junction bases: 11. Germline loops: CDR1 KGHSH, CDR2 LQKENI. CDR3 length equals 16 residues. The CDR3 is CASSLTLGGAGETQYF. For the CDR3, the DNA is TGTGCCAGCTCACTCACCCTCGGGGGGGCCGGAGAGACCCAGTACTTC.

The chain couples TRBV29-1 to TRBJ2-1; TRBD2 matches at 7 bases. The length of the CDR3 is 13 residues. Germline V lookup: CDR1 SQVTM, CDR2 ANQGSEA. Losses at the gene ends were 4 bases for V and 10 bases for J; bases not matched to a gene: 10. This CDR3 reads CSVGGGRAHEQFF. DNA of the CDR3: TGCAGCGTTGGGGGGGGACGCGCCCACGAGCAGTTCTTC.

This clone was recorded once. V gene TRBV6-1 combines with J gene TRBJ2-7; D perhaps matches TRBD1 (5 bases). The CDR3 has 15 amino acids. V was cut by 0 bases and J by 2 bases, with 11 bases left in between. CDR1 is MNHNS, CDR2 SASEGT, per germline. The CDR3 reads CASSEAGGHPYEQYF. CDR3 bases: TGTGCCAGCAGTGAAGCTGGTGGACATCCCTACGAGCAGTACTTC.

The chain recombines TRBV4-1 with TRBJ2-7; TRBD1 agrees at 7 bases. V dropped 0 bases and J dropped 0; count of bases not matched to a gene: 5. The germline V gene has CDR1 MGHRA and CDR2 YSYEKL. The CDR3 has 16 amino acids. CDR3 region: CASSQERGLSSYEQYF. The CDR3 DNA reads as TGCGCCAGCAGCCAAGAGAGGGGGCTTAGCTCCTACGAGCAGTACTTC.

The V and J genes are TRBV5-4 and TRBJ2-7; D possibly corresponds to TRBD1 (6 bases). The CDR3 loop spans 14 amino acids. The germline V gene encodes CDR1 SGHNT and CDR2 YYREEE (reference sequence). V was pared by 4 bases and J by 2 bases, with 13 bases between. This chain's CDR3 is CASSVPGETYEQYF. Here the CDR3 DNA reads TGTGCCAGCAGCGTTCCAGGGGAAACCTACGAGCAGTACTTC.

The rearrangement joins TRBV4-1 to TRBJ2-7; 7 bases align to TRBD1. Trimming at V came to 1 base and at J to 0 bases, leaving 3 bases not matched to a gene. This CDR3 is built from 15 residues. In germline, CDR1 is MGHRA, CDR2 YSYEKL. This CDR3 reads CASSQAPGGSYEQYF. The CDR3 DNA reads TGCGCCAGCAGCCAAGCTCCAGGGGGCTCCTACGAGCAGTACTTC.

V gene TRBV6-4 combines with J gene TRBJ1-1; D unclear. Trimming took off 6 bases at V and 0 bases at J, with 11 bases between the two ends. CDR1 and CDR2 from the germline V gene are MRHNA and SNTAGT. The CDR3 has 14 amino acids. The CDR3 sequence: CASSPTSLNTEAFF. The CDR3 DNA follows: TGTGCCAGCAGCCCTACTTCATTGAACACTGAAGCTTTCTTT.

This clone was recorded only once. The chain has TRBV28 and TRBJ2-6; no reliable D call. In germline, CDR1 is MDHEN, CDR2 SYDVKM. The CDR3 consists of 16 residues. V was shortened by 2 bases and J by 2 bases, with 10 bases between the two germline ends. The CDR3 region has the DNA TGTGCCAGCAGTTTAGTTTCCCAGGCTGGGGCCAACGTCCTGACTTTC. As protein: CASSLVSQAGANVLTF.

The chain carries TRBV6-5 and TRBJ2-7; 10 bases line up with TRBD1. The CDR3 has 15 residues. CDR1 is MNHEY, CDR2 SVGAGI, per germline. Losses at the gene ends were 5 bases for V and 2 bases for J; bases not matched to a gene: 6. CDR3 residues: CASSPSDRGTYEQYF. CDR3 DNA sequence: TGTGCCAGCAGTCCGTCGGACAGGGGGACCTACGAGCAGTACTTC.

In regard to this clone: The same CDR3 also results from other DNA sequences found in this sample. The rearrangement uses TRBV3-1 (or the pseudogene TRBV3-2) and TRBJ1-1; D is unclear. From germline, CDR1 is LGHDT and CDR2 YNNKEL (reference sequence). There are 14 residues in the CDR3. The V end lost 0 bases, the J end lost 5 bases, and 10 bases lay between the germline ends. CDR3 DNA: TGTGCCAGCAGCCAAGAGGGAGGGTGGACTGAAGCTTTCTTT. This encodes CASSQEGGWTEAFF.

This chain joins TRBV25-1 and TRBJ1-1, with a tentative D call TRBD1 (6 bases). The CDR3 consists of 14 residues. Deletions cut 6 bases from V and 0 bases from J, with 11 bases between. Germline V lookup: CDR1 MGHDK, CDR2 SYGVNS. CDR3 DNA: TGTGCCAGCAGCCCGACAGGTATGAACACTGAAGCTTTCTTT. Protein sequence: CASSPTGMNTEAFF.